One sample yielded the 16 T cell receptor beta chains listed below, sequenced in a study of blood T cell repertoires in COVID-19. The method was immunoSEQ multiplex PCR; TCRdb's version includes in-frame clones alone and lacks a portion of them. The data contain just under 150,000 clones, roughly nine tenths of them singletons. Material for sequencing was peripheral blood. All receptors come from a human donor in a cohort sampled during active COVID-19.

In this sample, this clone turned up once. This chain joins TRBV5-1 and TRBJ1-6; 8 nucleotides align to TRBD1. Germline CDR1 is SGHRS and CDR2 is YFSETQ. This CDR3 contains 16 residues. The V segment lost 0 bases and the J segment 10 bases; nucleotides outside the gene matches: 9. The CDR3 loop is CASSLGSGRGQSPLHF. The CDR3 coding sequence is TGCGCCAGCAGCTTGGGCTCAGGCAGGGGGCAGTCACCCCTCCACTTT.

The chain couples TRBV4-3 to TRBJ2-3; 8 nucleotides line up with TRBD2. V trimming: 0 bases; J trimming: 1 base; junction bases outside the gene matches: 6. The CDR3 contains 17 residues. The germline V gene has CDR1 LGHNA and CDR2 YSLEER. In DNA, the CDR3 is TGCGCCAGCAGCCAAGATCGTATTAGCGGGGGCACAGATACGCAGTATTTT. Amino acid sequence: CASSQDRISGGTDTQYF.

The rearrangement links TRBV6-5 to TRBJ1-6; 12 nucleotides align to TRBD1. The length of the CDR3 is 14 residues. The germline V gene encodes CDR1 MNHEY and CDR2 SVGAGI. V dropped 5 bases and J dropped 14; count of bases not matched to a gene: 7. Here the CDR3 reads CASSRDRGLGALHF. The CDR3 DNA reads as TGTGCCAGCAGTCGGGACAGGGGGCTAGGTGCCCTCCACTTT.

V usage is TRBV29-1 and J usage is TRBJ1-1, with D tentatively TRBD1 (6 bases). V shed 6 bases and J shed 4 bases, with 9 bases lying between them. Germline CDR1 is SQVTM and CDR2 is ANQGSEA. This CDR3 region has 11 residues. Written as DNA, the CDR3 is TGCAGCGTACAGGGTACCACTGAAGCTTTCTTT. Amino acid sequence: CSVQGTTEAFF.

V and J are TRBV4-3 and TRBJ2-7; TRBD1 might be the D (6 bases). The germline CDR1 and CDR2 sequences are LGHNA and YSLEER. This CDR3 spans 16 amino acids. The V end was cut by 3 bases, the J end by 0 bases, with 15 bases between. CDR3 coding DNA: TGCGCCAGCAGCCATGGGCACCGGGACAACTCCTACGAGCAGTACTTC. This encodes CASSHGHRDNSYEQYF.

J is TRBJ2-7 and V is TRBV29-1; 14 positions match TRBD2. CDR3 length: 14 residues. V was clipped by 6 bases and J by 2 bases; unmatched bases: 3. Germline CDR1 and CDR2: SQVTM and ANQGSEA. CDR3 DNA sequence: TGCAGCGTGACTAGCGGGGGGGGCCCCTACGAGCAGTACTTC. Its translation is CSVTSGGGPYEQYF.

Of note for this clone: The same CDR3 also results from other DNA sequences found in this sample. The J gene is TRBJ2-3, the V gene TRBV5-1; 7 nucleotides align to TRBD2. CDR3 length: 14 residues. In germline, CDR1 is SGHRS, CDR2 YFSETQ. V lost 4 bases and J lost 2; bases outside the gene matches: 4. CDR3 region: CASSRGGFTDTQYF. CDR3 nucleotides: TGCGCCAGCAGCCGCGGGGGATTCACAGATACGCAGTATTTT.

The V gene is TRBV6-6, the J gene TRBJ1-4, with D uncertain. The V gene's germline CDR1 is MNHNY and CDR2 SVGAGI (reference sequence). V lost 5 bases, J lost 8 bases, and 15 bases lay in between. The length of the CDR3 is 14 residues. CDR3 nucleotide sequence: TGTGCCAGCAGTACGACCCATGACTGGGAAAAACTGTTTTTT. This sequence encodes CASSTTHDWEKLFF.

The chain combines TRBV6-5 with TRBJ2-7; 8 bases are shared with TRBD1. V lost 0 bases to trimming and J lost 1 base; unmatched junction nucleotides: 2. Per germline, CDR1 MNHEY and CDR2 SVGAGI. The CDR3 extends over 15 amino acids. The CDR3 sequence: CASSYSRDRSYEQYF. In DNA form, the CDR3 reads TGTGCCAGCAGTTACTCGAGGGACAGGTCCTACGAGCAGTACTTC.

The CDR3 loop is CASSQASSSSGANVLTF. The DNA of the CDR3 is TGTGCCAGCAGCCAAGCTTCTAGTAGCTCTGGGGCCAACGTCCTGACTTTC. The V gene is TRBV3-1 (or the pseudogene TRBV3-2), the J gene TRBJ2-6; no clear D. The V gene lost 1 base and the J gene lost 0 bases, with 10 bases spanning the gap. Germline loops: CDR1 LGHDT, CDR2 YNNKEL (reference sequence). CDR3 length equals 17 residues.

The V gene is TRBV20-1, the J gene TRBJ1-1; D remains ambiguous. This CDR3 comprises 11 residues. Looked up from germline, CDR1 is DFQATT and CDR2 is SNEGSKA (reference sequence). Deletions cut 2 bases from V and 5 bases from J, with 6 bases between. As DNA, the CDR3 is TGCAGTGCTAGACGGTGGACTGAAGCTTTCTTT. Its translation is CSARRWTEAFF.

This clone has just a few counts. The J gene is TRBJ1-5, the V gene TRBV6-1; D is possibly TRBD1 (6 bases). CDR1 MNHNS and CDR2 SASEGT come from the germline V gene. The CDR3 consists of 17 residues. Trimming cost V 0 bases and J 7 bases, with 19 bases left between them. CDR3 region: CASSEAGAGGALQPQHF. The CDR3 DNA sequence: TGTGCCAGCAGTGAAGCGGGAGCGGGGGGCGCACTGCAGCCCCAGCATTTT.

V usage is TRBV11-2 and J usage is TRBJ1-2; 11 bases are a match to TRBD1. Looked up from germline, CDR1 is SGHAT and CDR2 is FQNNGV. CDR3 size: 14 residues. CDR3 nucleotide sequence: TGTGCTATGGGGGGACAGGGGGCTAACTATGGCTACACCTTC. It encodes CAMGGQGANYGYTF.

As to this clone: The same CDR3 is also encoded by other DNA sequences in this sample. The chain uses TRBV19 and TRBJ1-5, with D unresolved. The V gene's germline CDR1 is LNHDA and CDR2 SQIVND (reference sequence). The V end was cut by 3 bases, the J end by 0 bases, with 9 bases between. CDR3 length equals 15 residues. CDR3 nucleotides: TGTGCCAGTAGTATCGTCCGTTATAGCAATCAGCCCCAGCATTTT. Its protein product is CASSIVRYSNQPQHF. Full variable domain (missing parts from reference TRBV19 and TRBJ1-5): DGGITQSPKYLFRKEGQNVTLSCEQNLNHDAMYWYRQDPGQGLRLIYYSQIVNDFQKGDIAEGYSVSREKKESFPLTVTSAQKNPTAFYLCASSIVRYSNQPQHFGDGTRLSIL.

The chain carries TRBV9 and TRBJ2-1; 8 bases line up with TRBD2. Germline CDR1 and CDR2: SGDLS and YYNGEE. Trimming removed 2 bases from V and 2 bases from J; junction bases left unmatched: 3. CDR3 length equals 15 residues. CDR3 in DNA: TGTGCCAGCAGCGTGGAGCGGGGGCCCTACAATGAGCAGTTCTTC. The encoded protein is CASSVERGPYNEQFF.

V is TRBV2 and J is TRBJ2-7; 15 bases match TRBD2. CDR3 length: 15 residues. V trimming: 7 bases; J trimming: 7 bases; junction bases outside the gene matches: 8. Per the germline V gene, CDR1 is SNHLY and CDR2 is FYNNEI. The CDR3 coding sequence is TGTGCCAGCACTAGGACTAGCGGGGGGGCTGGAGAGCAGTACTTC. Its translation is CASTRTSGGAGEQYF.